These 2 T cell receptor beta chains were all obtained from the same sample, sequenced in a study of cytomegalovirus exposure and HLA in healthy donors. Primers for the PCR totalled 60 Vbeta and 13 Jbeta. TCRdb keeps only in-frame clones here, not all; method: immunoSEQ multiplex PCR. Altogether 150,000 to 200,000 clones are present, 81% being singletons, with the ten largest covering about 1.8%. The sample was PBMCs. These receptors were obtained from a man aged 18 to 35 in good health and CMV-seronegative.

This clone has only a few counts. The CDR3 region is CASSLGTVAGELFF. The CDR3 DNA is TGTGCCAGCAGCTTAGGGACAGTCGCCGGGGAGCTGTTTTTT. The J gene is TRBJ2-2, the V gene TRBV11-3; a weak D match, TRBD1 (6 bases). The CDR3 totals 14 residues. V lost 1 base, J lost 6 bases, and 9 bases lay in between. From germline, CDR1 is SGHNT and CDR2 YENEEA.

The rearrangement joins TRBV10-2 to TRBJ2-2; TRBD2 aligns across 9 bases. CDR1 and CDR2 (germline): WSHSY, SAAADI. Trimming at V came to 8 bases and at J to 6 bases, leaving 13 bases not matched to a gene. This CDR3 contains 16 residues. The CDR3 reads CASAETGTSLAGELFF. In DNA, the CDR3 is TGCGCCAGCGCGGAAACAGGGACTAGCCTAGCCGGGGAGCTGTTTTTT.